This T cell receptor beta chain was observed in a study of shared clonotypes between healthy human individuals. Study-wide context: Donor composition was two women and three men, aged 18 to 49. General observations from the study: In the sorted subsets, rarefaction showed sequencing was incomplete despite large depth. Among donors, the sharing of clonotypes was expected to be influenced by sequencing depth. Since donors were few, the genetic and exposure-history diversity represented was limited.

The V segment lost 4 bases and the J segment 6 bases; nucleotides outside the gene matches: 1. Germline CDR1 reads LGHNA; CDR2 reads YNFKEQ. The CDR3 is 13 residues long. The repertoire was sequenced with immunoSEQ multiplex PCR; TCRdb's copy has only in-frame clones and lacks some. This sample yields some 380,000 clones, of which 96% are seen a single time; 0.32% belongs to the top ten. Regarding this clone: As yet, its antigen is unknown.

This sequence was found in a man aged 25 to 40 in good health. The sample comprised memory CD8+ T cells sorted from blood. Regarding subset: CD45RO+ cells pooled with CCR7-negative TemRA cells. The J gene is TRBJ1-5, the V gene TRBV4-2; 9 bases line up with TRBD1. CDR3 amino acids: CASSPGQGQPQHF. In DNA form, the CDR3 reads TGTGCCAGCAGCCCGGGACAGGGTCAGCCCCAGCATTTT.